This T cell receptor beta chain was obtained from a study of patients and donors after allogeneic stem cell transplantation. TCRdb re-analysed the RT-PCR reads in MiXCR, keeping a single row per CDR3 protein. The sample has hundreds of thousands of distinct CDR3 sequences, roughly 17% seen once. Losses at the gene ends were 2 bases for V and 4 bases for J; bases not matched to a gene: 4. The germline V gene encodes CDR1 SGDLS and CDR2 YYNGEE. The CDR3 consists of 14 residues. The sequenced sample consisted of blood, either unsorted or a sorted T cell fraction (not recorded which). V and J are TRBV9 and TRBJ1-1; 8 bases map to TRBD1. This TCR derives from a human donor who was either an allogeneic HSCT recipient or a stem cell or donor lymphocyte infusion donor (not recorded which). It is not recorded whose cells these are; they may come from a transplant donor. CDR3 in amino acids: CASSVPDRGTEAFF. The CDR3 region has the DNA TGTGCCAGCAGCGTTCCCGACAGGGGCACTGAAGCTTTCTTT. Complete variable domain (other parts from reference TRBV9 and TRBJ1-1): DSGVTQTPKHLITATGQRVTLRCSPRSGDLSVYWYQQSLDQGLQFLIQYYNGEERAKGNILERFSAQQFPDLHSELNLSSLELGDSALYFCASSVPDRGTEAFFGQGTRLTVV.